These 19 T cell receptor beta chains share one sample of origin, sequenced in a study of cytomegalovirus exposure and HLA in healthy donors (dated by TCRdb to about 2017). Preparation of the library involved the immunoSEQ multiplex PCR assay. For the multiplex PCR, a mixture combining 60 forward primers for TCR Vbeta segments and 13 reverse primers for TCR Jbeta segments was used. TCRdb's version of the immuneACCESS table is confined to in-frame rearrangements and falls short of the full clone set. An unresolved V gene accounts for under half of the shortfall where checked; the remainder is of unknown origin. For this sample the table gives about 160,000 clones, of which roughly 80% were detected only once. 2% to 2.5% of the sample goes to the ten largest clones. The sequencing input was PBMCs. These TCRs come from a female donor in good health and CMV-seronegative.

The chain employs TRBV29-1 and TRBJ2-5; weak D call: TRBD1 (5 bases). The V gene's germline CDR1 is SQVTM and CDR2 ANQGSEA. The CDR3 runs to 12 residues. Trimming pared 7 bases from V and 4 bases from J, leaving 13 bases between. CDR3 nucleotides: TGCAGCGCCCGAACCCAGGGAGAGACCCAGTACTTC. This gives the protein CSARTQGETQYF.

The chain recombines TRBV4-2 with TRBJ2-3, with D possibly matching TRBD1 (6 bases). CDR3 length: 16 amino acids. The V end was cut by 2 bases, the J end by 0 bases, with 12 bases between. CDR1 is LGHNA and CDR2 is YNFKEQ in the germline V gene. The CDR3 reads CASSQIQGKSTDTQYF. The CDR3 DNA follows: TGTGCCAGCAGCCAAATTCAGGGGAAGAGCACAGATACGCAGTATTTT.

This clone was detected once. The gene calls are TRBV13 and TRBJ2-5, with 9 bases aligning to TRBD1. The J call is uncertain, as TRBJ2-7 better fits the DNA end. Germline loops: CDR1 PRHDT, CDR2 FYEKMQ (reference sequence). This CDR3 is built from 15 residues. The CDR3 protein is CASSPGLGQGGEQYF. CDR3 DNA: TGTGCCAGCAGCCCGGGGTTGGGACAGGGTGGCGAGCAGTACTTC.

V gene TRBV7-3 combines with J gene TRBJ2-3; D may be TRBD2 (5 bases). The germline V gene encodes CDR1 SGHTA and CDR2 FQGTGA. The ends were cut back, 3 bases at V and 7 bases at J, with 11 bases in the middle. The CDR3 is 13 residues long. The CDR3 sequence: CASSLLPGNTQYF. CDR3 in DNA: TGTGCCAGCAGCTTGCTCCCGGGGAATACGCAGTATTTT. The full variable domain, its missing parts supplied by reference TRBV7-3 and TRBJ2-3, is GAGVSQTPSNKVTEKGKYVELRCDPISGHTALYWYRQSLGQGPEFLIYFQGTGAADDSGLPNDRFFAVRPEGSVSTLKIQRTERGDSAVYLCASSLLPGNTQYFGPGTRLTVL.

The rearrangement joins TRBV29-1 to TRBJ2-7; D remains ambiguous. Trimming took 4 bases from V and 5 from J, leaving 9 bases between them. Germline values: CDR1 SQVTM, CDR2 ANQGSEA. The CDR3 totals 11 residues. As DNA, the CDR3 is TGCAGCGTTGTAAATATCGACGAGCAGTACTTC. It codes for CSVVNIDEQYF.

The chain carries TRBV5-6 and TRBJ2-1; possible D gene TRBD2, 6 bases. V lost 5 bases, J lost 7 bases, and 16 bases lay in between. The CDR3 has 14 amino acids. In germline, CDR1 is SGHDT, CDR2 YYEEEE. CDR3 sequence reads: CASRFLLATNEQFF. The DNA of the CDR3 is TGTGCCAGCAGGTTCCTTCTAGCGACGAATGAGCAGTTCTTC.

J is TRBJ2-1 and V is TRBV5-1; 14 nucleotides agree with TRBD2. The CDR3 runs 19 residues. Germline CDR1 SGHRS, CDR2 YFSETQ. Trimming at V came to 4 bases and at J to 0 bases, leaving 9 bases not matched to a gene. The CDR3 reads CASSPTGTSGSISYNEQFF. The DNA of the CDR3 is TGCGCCAGCAGCCCTACCGGGACTAGCGGGAGCATCTCCTACAATGAGCAGTTCTTC.

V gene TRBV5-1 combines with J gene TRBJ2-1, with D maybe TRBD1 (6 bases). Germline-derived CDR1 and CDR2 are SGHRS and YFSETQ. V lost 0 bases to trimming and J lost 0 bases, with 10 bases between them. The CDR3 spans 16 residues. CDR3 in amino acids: CASSLEGQSSYNEQFF. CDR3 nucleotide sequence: TGCGCCAGCAGCTTGGAAGGACAGAGCTCCTACAATGAGCAGTTCTTC.

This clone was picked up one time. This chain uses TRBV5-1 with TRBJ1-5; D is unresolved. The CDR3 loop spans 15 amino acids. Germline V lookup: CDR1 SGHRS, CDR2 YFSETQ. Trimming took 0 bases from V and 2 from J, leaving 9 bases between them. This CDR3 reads CASSLAPRGNQPQHF. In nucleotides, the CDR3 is TGCGCCAGCAGCTTGGCCCCCCGCGGCAATCAGCCCCAGCATTTT.

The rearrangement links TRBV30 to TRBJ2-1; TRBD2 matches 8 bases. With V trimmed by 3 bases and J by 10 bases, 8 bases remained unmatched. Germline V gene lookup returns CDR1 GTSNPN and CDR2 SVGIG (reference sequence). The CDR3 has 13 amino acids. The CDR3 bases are TGTGCCTGGAGCCCGGGGGGGCGGGGGGAGCAGTTCTTC. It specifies CAWSPGGRGEQFF. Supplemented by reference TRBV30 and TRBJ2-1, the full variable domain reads SQTIHQWPATLVQPVGSPLSLECTVEGTSNPNLYWYRQAAGRGLQLLFYSVGIGQISSEVPQNLSASRPQDRQFILSSKKLLLSDSGFYLCAWSPGGRGEQFFGPGTRLTVL.

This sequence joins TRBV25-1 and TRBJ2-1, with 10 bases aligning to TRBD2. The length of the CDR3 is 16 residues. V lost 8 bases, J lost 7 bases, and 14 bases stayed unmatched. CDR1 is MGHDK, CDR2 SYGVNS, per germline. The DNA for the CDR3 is TGTGCCAGCGCCGCCTCTAAGCGGGGGGGCTGGAATGAGCAGTTCTTC. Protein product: CASAASKRGGWNEQFF. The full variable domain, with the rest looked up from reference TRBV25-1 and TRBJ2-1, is EADIYQTPRYLVIGTGKKITLECSQTMGHDKMYWYQQDPGMELHLIHYSYGVNSTEKGDLSSESTVSRIRTEHFPLTLESARPSHTSQYLCASAASKRGGWNEQFFGPGTRLTVL.

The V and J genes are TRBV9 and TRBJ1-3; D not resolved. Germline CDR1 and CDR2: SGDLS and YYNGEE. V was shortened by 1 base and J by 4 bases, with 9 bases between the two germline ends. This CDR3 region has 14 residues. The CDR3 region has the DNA TGTGCCAGCAGCGTAAGTCCCCAGGGAAACACCATATATTTT. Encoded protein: CASSVSPQGNTIYF.

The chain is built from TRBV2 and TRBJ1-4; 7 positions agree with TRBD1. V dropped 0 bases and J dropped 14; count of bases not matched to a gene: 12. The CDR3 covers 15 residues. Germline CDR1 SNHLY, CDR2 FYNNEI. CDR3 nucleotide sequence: TGTGCCAGCAGTGAAGCTCGACAGGGCGAGAGGGGGCTGTTTTTT. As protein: CASSEARQGERGLFF.

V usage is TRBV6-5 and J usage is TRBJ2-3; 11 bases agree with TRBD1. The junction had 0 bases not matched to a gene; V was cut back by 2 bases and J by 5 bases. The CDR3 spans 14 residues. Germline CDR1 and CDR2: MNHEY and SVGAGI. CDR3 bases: TGTGCCAGCAGTTACGGGACAGGGGGAGATACGCAGTATTTT. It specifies CASSYGTGGDTQYF.

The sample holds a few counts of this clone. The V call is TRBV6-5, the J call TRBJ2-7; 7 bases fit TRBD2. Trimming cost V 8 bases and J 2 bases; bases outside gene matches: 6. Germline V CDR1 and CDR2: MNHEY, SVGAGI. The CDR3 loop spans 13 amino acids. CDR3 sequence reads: CASGERGTYEQYF. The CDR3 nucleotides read TGTGCCAGCGGAGAGCGGGGTACCTACGAGCAGTACTTC.

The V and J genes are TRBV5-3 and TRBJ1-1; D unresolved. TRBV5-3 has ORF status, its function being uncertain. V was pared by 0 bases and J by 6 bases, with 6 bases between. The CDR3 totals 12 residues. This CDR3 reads CARSLALAEAFF. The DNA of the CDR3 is TGTGCCAGAAGCTTGGCCCTAGCTGAAGCTTTCTTT.

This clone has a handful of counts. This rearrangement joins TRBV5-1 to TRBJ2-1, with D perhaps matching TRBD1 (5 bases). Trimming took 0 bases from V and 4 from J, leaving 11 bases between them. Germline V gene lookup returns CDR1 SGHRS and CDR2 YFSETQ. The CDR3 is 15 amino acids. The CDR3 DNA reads TGCGCCAGCAGCTTGGCCGACAGACAATACAATGAGCAGTTCTTC. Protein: CASSLADRQYNEQFF.

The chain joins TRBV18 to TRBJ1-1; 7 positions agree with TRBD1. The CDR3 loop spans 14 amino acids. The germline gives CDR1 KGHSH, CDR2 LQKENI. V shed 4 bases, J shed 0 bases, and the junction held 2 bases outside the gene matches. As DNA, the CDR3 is TGTGCCAGCTCACTACAGGGGATGAACACTGAAGCTTTCTTT. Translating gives CASSLQGMNTEAFF.

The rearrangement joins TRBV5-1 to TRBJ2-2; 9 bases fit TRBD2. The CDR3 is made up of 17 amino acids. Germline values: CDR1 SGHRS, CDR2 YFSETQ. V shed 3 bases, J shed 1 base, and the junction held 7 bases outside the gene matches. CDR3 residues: CASSSQRGDKNTGELFF. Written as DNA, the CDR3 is TGCGCCAGCAGCTCCCAGCGGGGGGATAAGAACACCGGGGAGCTGTTTTTT.